The rows below give T cell receptor beta chains drawn from one sample of a study of blood T cells in healthy people across ages. TCRdb fed the 5' RACE reads into MiXCR, producing one record per CDR3 protein. This table holds around 1,500,000 distinct CDR3 sequences, approximately 40% found once. Input material: blood. These receptors all come from a woman between 18 and 29 years old in good health. CDR3s include the opening cysteine and the closing phenylalanine or tryptophan. The order of the fields is V gene, clone size, CDR3 length, J gene, D gene, CDR3 protein, CDR3 DNA. The D gene is left open where the match is weak. A clone size is listed for some rows: how often the clone was seen (once, few, many), or a class if it is expanded.

v_call: TRBV5-1
clone_size: NA
cdr3_length: 13
j_call: TRBJ2-3
d_call: NA
cdr3_aa: CASSVTERDTQYF
cdr3_nt: TGCGCCAGCAGCGTGACGGAAAGGGATACGCAGTATTTT

v_call: TRBV2
clone_size: NA
cdr3_length: 15
j_call: TRBJ2-3
d_call: TRBD2
cdr3_aa: CASTLATSVSDTQYF
cdr3_nt: TGTGCCAGCACACTAGCGACTAGCGTTTCGGATACGCAGTATTTT

v_call: TRBV28
clone_size: NA
cdr3_length: 12
j_call: TRBJ2-3
d_call: NA
cdr3_aa: CASSLSVGGQYF
cdr3_nt: TGTGCCAGCAGTTTATCCGTGGGGGGGCAGTATTTT

v_call: TRBV6-6
clone_size: few
cdr3_length: 17
j_call: TRBJ2-7
d_call: TRBD2
cdr3_aa: CASSYYGRLAGVYEQYF
cdr3_nt: TGTGCCAGCAGTTACTACGGGCGACTAGCGGGGGTCTACGAGCAGTACTTC

v_call: TRBV5-1
clone_size: few
cdr3_length: 15
j_call: TRBJ2-1
d_call: TRBD1
cdr3_aa: CASGSPGQVNNEQFF
cdr3_nt: TGCGCCAGCGGATCTCCGGGACAGGTTAACAATGAGCAGTTCTTC

v_call: TRBV4-1
clone_size: NA
cdr3_length: 17
j_call: TRBJ1-2
d_call: TRBD1
cdr3_aa: CASSSLQGADSPWGYTF
cdr3_nt: TGCGCCAGCAGCTCTTTACAGGGGGCGGATTCCCCTTGGGGCTACACCTTC

v_call: TRBV10-3
clone_size: few
cdr3_length: 14
j_call: TRBJ2-1
d_call: NA
cdr3_aa: CATEEGPNYNEQFF
cdr3_nt: TGTGCCACCGAGGAGGGACCTAACTACAATGAGCAGTTCTTC

v_call: TRBV28
clone_size: few
cdr3_length: 15
j_call: TRBJ2-1
d_call: NA
cdr3_aa: CASSSATGTGYEQFF
cdr3_nt: TGTGCCAGCAGTTCGGCGACAGGAACCGGGTATGAGCAGTTCTTC

v_call: TRBV7-2
clone_size: once
cdr3_length: 16
j_call: TRBJ2-4
d_call: TRBD2
cdr3_aa: CASSFFSSGSTGEQYF
cdr3_nt: TGTGCCAGCAGCTTCTTCTCTAGCGGGAGTACGGGGGAGCAGTACTTC

v_call: TRBV10-3
clone_size: few
cdr3_length: 16
j_call: TRBJ2-7
d_call: TRBD2
cdr3_aa: CAISESGSGTSYEQYF
cdr3_nt: TGTGCCATCAGTGAGTCGGGTAGCGGGACGTCCTACGAGCAGTACTTC

v_call: TRBV7-9
clone_size: few
cdr3_length: 15
j_call: TRBJ1-2
d_call: NA
cdr3_aa: CASSLQGSENYGYTF
cdr3_nt: TGTGCCAGCAGCTTACAGGGCAGTGAGAACTATGGCTACACCTTC

v_call: TRBV7-9
clone_size: few
cdr3_length: 15
j_call: TRBJ1-4
d_call: NA
cdr3_aa: CASSPGRTNNEKLFF
cdr3_nt: TGTGCCAGCAGCCCCGGACGGACTAATAATGAAAAACTGTTTTTT

v_call: TRBV6-6
clone_size: few
cdr3_length: 16
j_call: TRBJ2-3
d_call: TRBD2
cdr3_aa: CASSYSGRESTDTQYF
cdr3_nt: TGTGCCAGCAGTTATAGCGGGAGGGAGAGTACAGATACGCAGTATTTT

v_call: TRBV5-8
clone_size: few
cdr3_length: 13
j_call: TRBJ2-7
d_call: NA
cdr3_aa: CASSGRDAYEQYF
cdr3_nt: TGTGCCAGCAGCGGCCGGGACGCCTACGAGCAGTACTTC

v_call: TRBV7-2
clone_size: few
cdr3_length: 16
j_call: TRBJ2-7
d_call: TRBD2
cdr3_aa: CASSVHSGSSYNEQYF
cdr3_nt: TGTGCCAGCAGCGTTCATAGCGGGAGCTCCTACAATGAGCAGTACTTC

v_call: TRBV10-2
clone_size: NA
cdr3_length: 13
j_call: TRBJ1-2
d_call: TRBD1
cdr3_aa: CASSTGGGDGYTF
cdr3_nt: TGCGCCAGCAGTACAGGGGGCGGAGATGGCTACACCTTC

v_call: TRBV20-1
clone_size: NA
cdr3_length: 15
j_call: TRBJ2-3
d_call: TRBD2
cdr3_aa: CSARDSGGYTDTQYF
cdr3_nt: TGCAGTGCTAGAGACAGCGGGGGCTACACAGATACGCAGTATTTT

v_call: TRBV28
clone_size: NA
cdr3_length: 15
j_call: TRBJ2-7
d_call: NA
cdr3_aa: CASSFPGDISYEQYF
cdr3_nt: TGTGCCAGCAGTTTCCCCGGGGACATCTCCTACGAGCAGTACTTC

v_call: TRBV4-1
clone_size: NA
cdr3_length: 15
j_call: TRBJ1-2
d_call: NA
cdr3_aa: CASSQDSTGAYDYTF
cdr3_nt: TGCGCCAGCAGCCAAGATTCGACGGGGGCTTATGACTACACCTTC

v_call: TRBV5-1
clone_size: few
cdr3_length: 16
j_call: TRBJ2-7
d_call: TRBD1
cdr3_aa: CASSLKGGTGSYEQYF
cdr3_nt: TGCGCCAGCAGCTTGAAAGGGGGGACAGGGAGCTACGAGCAGTACTTC

v_call: TRBV29-1
clone_size: many
cdr3_length: 17
j_call: TRBJ2-5
d_call: TRBD1
cdr3_aa: CSVERYPTGTIQETQYF
cdr3_nt: TGCAGCGTTGAAAGGTACCCGACAGGGACAATCCAAGAGACCCAGTACTTC

v_call: TRBV11-2
clone_size: NA
cdr3_length: 20
j_call: TRBJ2-3
d_call: TRBD2
cdr3_aa: CASSTVDTGLAVRYTDTQYF
cdr3_nt: TGTGCCAGCAGCACGGTTGACACGGGACTAGCGGTGCGATACACAGATACGCAGTATTTT

v_call: TRBV4-1
clone_size: NA
cdr3_length: 16
j_call: TRBJ2-7
d_call: TRBD1
cdr3_aa: CASSPYSTGTAYEQYF
cdr3_nt: TGCGCCAGCAGCCCATACTCTACCGGGACAGCCTACGAGCAGTACTTC

v_call: TRBV7-2
clone_size: few
cdr3_length: 20
j_call: TRBJ2-1
d_call: TRBD2
cdr3_aa: CASSLKAGGLAAALWNEQFF
cdr3_nt: TGTGCCAGCAGCTTAAAAGCGGGAGGGCTAGCAGCGGCTCTTTGGAATGAGCAGTTCTTC

v_call: TRBV9
clone_size: NA
cdr3_length: 15
j_call: TRBJ2-3
d_call: NA
cdr3_aa: CASTGTPSFADTQYF
cdr3_nt: TGTGCCAGCACCGGGACTCCCAGTTTCGCAGATACGCAGTATTTT

v_call: TRBV9
clone_size: NA
cdr3_length: 17
j_call: TRBJ2-7
d_call: TRBD2
cdr3_aa: CASSVGVGGRTYNEQYF
cdr3_nt: TGTGCCAGCAGCGTAGGGGTTGGCGGGAGAACCTACAATGAGCAGTACTTC

v_call: TRBV9
clone_size: NA
cdr3_length: 14
j_call: TRBJ2-5
d_call: TRBD2
cdr3_aa: CASSAGLDYKTQYF
cdr3_nt: TGTGCCAGCAGCGCCGGACTAGATTATAAGACCCAGTACTTC

v_call: TRBV20-1
clone_size: NA
cdr3_length: 14
j_call: TRBJ2-7
d_call: TRBD1
cdr3_aa: CSASVGLDRDEQYF
cdr3_nt: TGCAGTGCTAGTGTCGGGTTGGACAGGGACGAGCAGTACTTC

v_call: TRBV14
clone_size: NA
cdr3_length: 12
j_call: TRBJ2-7
d_call: NA
cdr3_aa: CASSLQVHEQYF
cdr3_nt: TGTGCCAGCAGCCTCCAGGTCCATGAGCAGTACTTC

v_call: TRBV28
clone_size: few
cdr3_length: 11
j_call: TRBJ1-2
d_call: NA
cdr3_aa: CASSLRLDYTF
cdr3_nt: TGTGCCAGCAGTTTAAGGCTTGACTACACCTTC

v_call: TRBV9
clone_size: NA
cdr3_length: 13
j_call: TRBJ2-5
d_call: NA
cdr3_aa: CASSVAPVGDQYF
cdr3_nt: TGTGCCAGCAGCGTAGCCCCCGTCGGGGACCAGTACTTC

v_call: TRBV5-6
clone_size: few
cdr3_length: 20
j_call: TRBJ2-5
d_call: TRBD2
cdr3_aa: CASSAFYRDYIKPLQETQYF
cdr3_nt: TGTGCCAGCAGCGCCTTCTACCGGGACTACATCAAGCCGCTTCAAGAGACCCAGTACTTC

v_call: TRBV29-1
clone_size: NA
cdr3_length: 13
j_call: TRBJ2-5
d_call: NA
cdr3_aa: CSVVVPPQETQYF
cdr3_nt: TGCAGCGTTGTGGTCCCTCCCCAAGAGACCCAGTACTTC

v_call: TRBV6-5
clone_size: few
cdr3_length: 15
j_call: TRBJ2-1
d_call: NA
cdr3_aa: CASSYSGTSYNEQFF
cdr3_nt: TGTGCCAGCAGTTACTCCGGGACCTCCTACAATGAGCAGTTCTTC

v_call: TRBV5-1
clone_size: NA
cdr3_length: 16
j_call: TRBJ2-1
d_call: NA
cdr3_aa: CASSLEEPSGVHEQFF
cdr3_nt: TGCGCCAGCAGCTTAGAGGAGCCAAGTGGGGTCCATGAGCAGTTCTTC

v_call: TRBV5-1
clone_size: few
cdr3_length: 13
j_call: TRBJ2-3
d_call: NA
cdr3_aa: CAGGVPSTDTQYF
cdr3_nt: TGCGCCGGGGGTGTCCCCTCCACAGATACGCAGTATTTT

v_call: TRBV10-3
clone_size: many
cdr3_length: 13
j_call: TRBJ2-1
d_call: TRBD1
cdr3_aa: CAISATGGNEQFF
cdr3_nt: TGTGCCATCAGTGCGACAGGGGGCAATGAGCAGTTCTTC

v_call: TRBV29-1
clone_size: NA
cdr3_length: 11
j_call: TRBJ2-2
d_call: NA
cdr3_aa: CSFEDPGELFF
cdr3_nt: TGCAGCTTTGAAGATCCCGGGGAGCTGTTTTTT

v_call: TRBV27
clone_size: NA
cdr3_length: 15
j_call: TRBJ1-5
d_call: TRBD1
cdr3_aa: CAAGGGTGSNQPQHF
cdr3_nt: TGTGCCGCAGGGGGGGGGACAGGGAGTAATCAGCCCCAGCATTTT

v_call: TRBV7-7
clone_size: many
cdr3_length: 13
j_call: TRBJ2-5
d_call: NA
cdr3_aa: CASSPLYMETQYF
cdr3_nt: TGTGCCAGCAGCCCCCTTTATATGGAGACCCAGTACTTC

v_call: TRBV12-3/TRBV12-4
clone_size: few
cdr3_length: 14
j_call: TRBJ2-7
d_call: TRBD2
cdr3_aa: CASRKAGSSYEQYF
cdr3_nt: TGTGCCAGCAGGAAAGCGGGGAGCTCCTACGAGCAGTACTTC

v_call: TRBV20-1
clone_size: few
cdr3_length: 14
j_call: TRBJ2-7
d_call: NA
cdr3_aa: CSATRGSGAYEQYF
cdr3_nt: TGCAGTGCTACTAGGGGTAGCGGAGCCTACGAGCAGTACTTC

v_call: TRBV12-3/TRBV12-4
clone_size: few
cdr3_length: 15
j_call: TRBJ2-7
d_call: TRBD2
cdr3_aa: CASSRGLARGGEQYF
cdr3_nt: TGTGCCAGCAGTCGGGGACTAGCGAGAGGCGGGGAGCAGTACTTC

v_call: TRBV29-1
clone_size: NA
cdr3_length: 15
j_call: TRBJ2-3
d_call: NA
cdr3_aa: CSVDPGSRGLDTQYF
cdr3_nt: TGCAGCGTTGATCCGGGATCCCGAGGTTTAGATACGCAGTATTTT

v_call: TRBV28
clone_size: NA
cdr3_length: 15
j_call: TRBJ1-2
d_call: TRBD1
cdr3_aa: CASSNDRDRNYGYTF
cdr3_nt: TGTGCCAGCAGTAACGACAGGGATAGAAACTATGGCTACACCTTC

v_call: TRBV29-1
clone_size: many
cdr3_length: 11
j_call: TRBJ2-7
d_call: TRBD1
cdr3_aa: CSVETGAEQYF
cdr3_nt: TGCAGCGTTGAGACAGGGGCCGAGCAGTACTTC

v_call: TRBV30
clone_size: NA
cdr3_length: 13
j_call: TRBJ1-3
d_call: NA
cdr3_aa: CAWDRRSGNTIYF
cdr3_nt: TGTGCCTGGGACAGGCGCTCTGGAAACACCATATATTTT